This passage covers 9 T cell receptor beta chains from one sample sequenced in a study of blood T cells in healthy people across ages (dated by TCRdb to between 2015 and 2016). Library method: 5' RACE. Sequenced on an Illumina HiSeq 2500. A second PCR of roughly 7 to 11 cycles was performed with a sample-barcoded 5' primer and a J-beta primer mix. In TCRdb, the public reads were trimmed at Q25 with fastp and aligned with MiXCR, with productive beta chains retained. Identical CDR3 proteins give one entry, which carries the most common genes and DNA. In this sample the table shows about 780,000 distinct CDR3 sequences, less than 60% of which occur a single time. Together, the top ten hold 18% of the sample. The sequencing input was blood. These receptors all come from a man older than 75 in good health.

The rearrangement uses TRBV12-3 or TRBV12-4 and TRBJ2-1; the match to TRBD2 covers 7 bases. This CDR3 has 15 amino acids. V was clipped by 7 bases and J by 8 bases; unmatched bases: 14. DNA for the CDR3: TGTGCCAGCAACCCGGGAGCGGGAACTTACGATGAGCAGTTCTTC. Residues: CASNPGAGTYDEQFF.

As concerns this clonotype: One end of the junction varies from germline; a read error may be responsible. The chain carries TRBV12-3 or TRBV12-4 and TRBJ1-1; possible D gene TRBD1, 5 bases. The CDR3 length is 14 residues. CDR3 residues: CASSLGEGNAEAFF. CDR3 bases: TGTGCCAGCAGTTTAGGGGAGGGGAACGCTGAAGCTTTCTTT.

This chain connects TRBV4-3 to TRBJ1-6; tentatively, D is TRBD1 (5 bases). CDR3 size: 21 residues. From germline, CDR1 is LGHNA and CDR2 YSLEER. V lost 1 base, J lost 0 bases, and 22 bases lay in between. In nucleotides, the CDR3 is TGCGCCAGCAGCCAAGTGAGGGGTGAAGGGCAAAGAAGCTCCTATAATTCACCCCTCCACTTT. Its translation is CASSQVRGEGQRSSYNSPLHF.

The V and J genes are TRBV20-1 and TRBJ1-1; D is perhaps TRBD1 (6 bases). V shed 1 base and J shed 5 bases, with 17 bases lying between them. The CDR3 extends over 15 amino acids. The germline CDR1 and CDR2 sequences are DFQATT and SNEGSKA (reference sequence). Here the CDR3 DNA reads TGCAGTGCTAGAGTTGTAAACAGGGCGGGAACTGAAGCTTTCTTT. Its translation is CSARVVNRAGTEAFF.

Points on this clonotype: The junction shows a germline mismatch at one end, possibly a read error. V and J are TRBV7-7 and TRBJ2-1; D might be TRBD1 (5 bases). Germline assignment: CDR1 SSHAT and CDR2 FNYEAQ (reference sequence). CDR3 length: 13 residues. The CDR3 loop is CASSSDRNTEQFF. The CDR3 nucleotides are TGTGCTAGCAGCTCTGACAGAAACACTGAGCAGTTCTTC.

The rearrangement links TRBV6-1 to TRBJ1-4, with a possible D match to TRBD1 (5 bases). This CDR3 has 15 amino acids. Trimming removed 0 bases from V and 4 bases from J, with 9 bases in between. Germline CDR1 MNHNS, CDR2 SASEGT. CDR3: CASSEAPRVNEKLFF. As DNA, the CDR3 is TGTGCCAGCAGTGAAGCACCCAGGGTTAATGAAAAACTGTTTTTT.

V gene TRBV7-2 combines with J gene TRBJ2-3, with 11 bases fitting TRBD2. Germline V lookup: CDR1 SGHTA, CDR2 FQGNSA. This CDR3 has 16 amino acids. The ends lost 6 bases at V and 3 bases at J; junction bases unmatched: 8. The CDR3 sequence is CASRRTSGSITDTQYF. The CDR3 bases are TGTGCCAGCAGACGAACTAGCGGGAGTATTACAGATACGCAGTATTTT.

The genes are TRBV6-2 or TRBV6-3 and TRBJ2-7; 8 bases agree with TRBD2. In germline, CDR1 is MNHEY, CDR2 SVGEGT. The CDR3 covers 15 residues. J gave up 7 bases and V 6 bases, and 14 bases lay outside the gene matches. The CDR3 DNA reads as TGTGCCAGCAGCGCCCTTAGCGGGACCTACAATGAGCAGTACTTC. As protein: CASSALSGTYNEQYF.

This clonotype was found a few times. The chain employs TRBV5-1 and TRBJ2-1; 9 nucleotides match TRBD2. The V segment lost 3 bases and the J segment 5 bases; nucleotides outside the gene matches: 3. The CDR3 sequence is 14 residues long. The germline CDR1 and CDR2 sequences are SGHRS and YFSETQ. CDR3 sequence (DNA): TGCGCCAGCAGCTCTCCTAGCGGGAACAATGAGCAGTTCTTC. Protein sequence: CASSSPSGNNEQFF.